This T cell receptor (beta chain) is from a study of cytomegalovirus exposure and HLA in healthy donors (dated by TCRdb to 2016 to 2017). For the study in its entirety: An earlier analysis of a few hundred of the donors reported approximately 260 Gb of sequence data and around 110 million unique TCR beta sequences obtained from some 170 million T cells. Approximately 310 gigabases of sequencing data and tens of millions of unique TCR sequences were included in an early release covering several hundred HLA-typed donors. Of the 398 genotyped donors, over 70% fell in the genetic ancestry cluster associated with self-reported Caucasian donors. The study aimed to test whether cataloging public T cell receptors could reveal signatures of past pathogen exposure. The study profiled the T cell repertoires of under 700 subjects by immunosequencing and related them to cytomegalovirus serostatus. Besides the first cohort of more than 650 subjects, a separate validation cohort made up of roughly 120 different subjects was used. High-throughput TCR immunosequencing, statistical association of individual TCRs with disease status, and machine learning were combined to predict cytomegalovirus infection status. In a later analysis, previously published TCR beta repertoires from several hundred donors were re-analyzed and high-resolution HLA genotyping was added so that TCR occurrence patterns could be studied. In the later analysis, no new phenotypic data were used to find candidate immune exposures; instead, reliance was placed on TCR beta sequences and their occurrence across donors. To decide whether each TCR beta V gene segment behaved as functional or pseudogenic, an earlier analysis of some 600 of the donors relied on high-throughput TCR beta sequencing. Donor age, sex, ethnicity and CMV serostatus were compiled alongside the repertoire data. In a later genetic analysis, genome-wide SNP genotypes for about three fifths of the roughly 670 donors were used, and that subset was treated as a discovery cohort. All discovery cohort repertoires had been generated on a single sequencing platform. Both class I and class II loci were covered by HLA typing, at four-digit resolution. The number of donors typed differed by locus, with roughly 620-640 for A, B, C, DRB1 and DQB1, 522 for DQA1, over 600 for DPA1, and about 450 for DPB1. Roughly 5 DR-DQ haplotypes were handled as single units for association and clustering, since linkage in the cohort was strong. Among about 390 genotyped donors of the cohort, an average of around 240,000 unique TCR beta nucleotide sequences were sequenced per donor, about a sixth of them non-productive. The study at large found these results: An earlier analysis of some 560 of the donors showed that most TCR beta V segments appeared in productive rearrangements either about 90% or about 30% of the time, which broadly matched IMGT annotations. A further reported finding was that TCR beta sequences accurately predicted the HLA-A and HLA-B alleles for most subjects in the first cohort. According to a later analysis, parvovirus B19, influenza, CMV and Epstein-Barr virus appeared linked to several top co-occurrence clusters. Most TCR sequences were seen in very few donors, while some public TCRs were found in many individuals. Some IMGT-functional V segments, including TRBV6-2 and TRBV6-3, could not be distinguished by the 87-base-pair reads and were therefore excluded. In a later analysis, most CMV-associated TCR beta chains were found to appear HLA-restricted, with HLA associations seemingly driven largely by CMV exposure. Linkage disequilibrium might explain the correlated functional status among segregating V segments, but an unknown experimental factor could not be ruled out. In both the original and validation cohorts, the classifier was reported to diagnose cytomegalovirus status with high specificity and sensitivity. A later genetic analysis associated a missense DCLRE1C variant with V-gene and J-gene trimming of TCR beta chains, and an independent cohort replicated the association. The presence/absence analyses assumed that sequencing depth was roughly uniform across donors, and that assumption may not be true. In a later analysis, TCR association rates were found to vary across HLA loci, with the most associated TCRs seen for DRB1 alleles and the fewest for HLA-C alleles. A cluster of highly shared sequence variants was judged likely to represent a technical artifact of the sequencing pipeline. In a later analysis, HLA-associated TCR beta chains showed more clonal expansion and lower generation probabilities than non-associated chains that were equally common. HLA typing was unavailable for some donors at each locus, so association tests used only the typed subset. Only TCR beta chains were sequenced in this cohort, and the absence of alpha or paired-chain data limited detectable features. A few of the identified cytomegalovirus-associated TCR beta chains were confirmed in vitro to be specific for cytomegalovirus antigens. Because counts were too low, seventeen rarely observed V segments, including chromosome 9 orphons, were excluded from the earlier analysis of around 640 of the donors. The study listed approximately 160 TCR beta chains as associated with cytomegalovirus. Immune exposure information for the cohort was limited to CMV serostatus. In a later analysis, around 15,000 TCR beta sequences were associated with specific HLA alleles at a false discovery rate of 0.05. According to a later genetic analysis, donors in an Asian-associated ancestry cluster had fewer N-insertions in productive TCRs than the approximately 630-donor mean. The authors suggested that the approach could potentially be extended to other disease states and immunological phenotypes. Assigning TCR associations to individual alleles was difficult when HLA alleles, especially DR and DQ, strongly co-occurred.

The method was the immunoSEQ multiplex PCR assay. For the multiplex PCR, a mixture combining 60 forward primers for TCR Vbeta segments and 13 reverse primers for TCR Jbeta segments was used. Amplification of the CDR3 region of rearranged TCR beta genes was performed with a multiplex PCR assay on genomic DNA. On the Illumina HiSeq System, the amplified TCR beta libraries were sequenced as 87-base-pair reads. From the authors' description of their analysis: A later analysis counted tens of millions of unique TCR beta chains across the 670 or so repertoires, and some 11 million of these chains were shared by at least two donors. Raw reads were error-corrected and collapsed into unique sequences with a nearest-neighbor algorithm that merged closely related sequences to remove PCR and sequencing errors. CDR3 sequences were aligned to IMGT reference sequences to assign V, D and J gene segments. For a sequence to be retained, a match of at least six nucleotides was required to both a V gene segment and a J gene segment. Rearrangements were classified as productive when the CDR3 lacked stop codons and remained in frame with V and J, and all other rearrangements were classified as non-productive. CDR3 was defined according to IMGT convention as the region running from the second conserved V-encoded cysteine to the conserved J-encoded phenylalanine. The earlier analysis of fewer than 700 of the donors excluded sequences that lacked an unambiguous match to a single V gene segment. An earlier analysis of approximately 590 of the donors called V segments functional above 56.7% productive rearrangements and segregating when the between-donor standard deviation exceeded 5%. To diagnose cytomegalovirus status from the catalog of TCR beta chain sequences, a statistical classification framework was built. In a later analysis, TCR nucleotide sequences were compared against IMGT/GENE-DB human TR gene sequences so that V and J genes could be assigned. Using the TCRdist pipeline, a later analysis assigned CDR3 sequences along with most-parsimonious VDJ recombination scenarios. In a later analysis, each TCR beta chain was defined by its CDR3 amino acid sequence together with its V-gene family, and reads without a unique V-gene family were excluded. A later analysis removed 500 to 650 highly shared, low-generation-probability nucleotide sequences to deal with suspected cross-contamination and a sequencing artifact. A later analysis calculated a clonal expansion index for each public chain from normalized within-repertoire ranks of inferred template counts. A later analysis computed generation probabilities with a VDJ recombination model fitted to out-of-frame rearrangements, and checked the results against IGoR. In a later analysis, hypergeometric tests were used to score TCR-TCR, TCR-HLA and TCR-CMV co-occurrence, with a repertoire-size bias correction applied to TCR pairs. In a later analysis, false discovery rates were estimated by permuting HLA or CMV assignments 20 times. In a later analysis, co-occurring TCRs were grouped using DBSCAN, and TCRdist sequence similarity was added for clustering within HLA-allele-positive subsets. Repertoires with fewer than 30,000 or more than 120,000 public chains were left out of co-occurrence clustering, as were several repertoires with anomalous nucleotide sharing. TCRdb's version of the immuneACCESS table is confined to in-frame rearrangements and falls short of the full clone set. An unresolved V gene accounts for under half of the shortfall where checked; the remainder is of unknown origin. V, J and clone size derive from that table, while D and trimming were established from the DNA sequence. The table of this sample itemizes about 130,000 clones. Jointly, the top ten make up 1.5% to 2% of the sample.

According to the germline V gene, CDR1 reads SGHVS and CDR2 reads FQNEAQ. The CDR3 covers 18 residues, taking in both the cysteine and the phenylalanine. This entry keeps only the CDR3 DNA: 54 bases, framed from base 1. The cohort consisted of 600 to 700 healthy bone marrow donors. At the time of sampling, every cohort member was nominally healthy, though immune exposures that went unrecorded were likely present. The donor tested CMV seronegative, placing the donor among the roughly 350 seronegative members of the cohort. A peripheral blood sample was provided by each donor, and peripheral blood mononuclear cells were used for TCR beta sequencing. Genomic DNA extraction from the blood cell samples was performed with the Qiagen DNeasy Blood Extraction Kit. About this clone itself: What this receptor recognizes is not known.

This clonotype was sampled from a man aged 18 to 35 in good health and CMV-seronegative. The rearrangement combines TRBV7-8 with TRBJ2-5, with TRBD2 matching 14 junction bases. The better agreement between TRBJ2-7 and the DNA end casts doubt on the J call. The sequenced sample consisted of PBMCs. The CDR3 is CASSFLTGTSGSAYEQYF. The sequenced DNA is TGTGCCAGCAGCTTCCTAACCGGGACTAGCGGGAGCGCGTACGAGCAGTACTTC.